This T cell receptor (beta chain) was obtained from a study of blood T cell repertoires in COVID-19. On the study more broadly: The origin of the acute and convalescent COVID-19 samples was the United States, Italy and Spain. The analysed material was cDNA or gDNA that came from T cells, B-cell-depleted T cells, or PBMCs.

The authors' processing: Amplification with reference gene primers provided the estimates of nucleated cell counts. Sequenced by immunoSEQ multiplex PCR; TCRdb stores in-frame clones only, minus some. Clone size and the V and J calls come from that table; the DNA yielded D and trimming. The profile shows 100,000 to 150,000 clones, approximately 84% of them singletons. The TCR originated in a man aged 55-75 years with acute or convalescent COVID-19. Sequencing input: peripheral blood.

CDR3 in DNA: TGTGCCAGCAGCCCCGGGGGACAGGGGGCTTTCGAGCAGTACTTC. Its translation is CASSPGGQGAFEQYF. This chain connects TRBV9 to TRBJ2-7; 12 nucleotides line up with TRBD1. Germline CDR1 reads SGDLS; CDR2 reads YYNGEE. The CDR3 is made up of 15 amino acids. The ends lost 4 bases at V and 6 bases at J; junction bases unmatched: 8.